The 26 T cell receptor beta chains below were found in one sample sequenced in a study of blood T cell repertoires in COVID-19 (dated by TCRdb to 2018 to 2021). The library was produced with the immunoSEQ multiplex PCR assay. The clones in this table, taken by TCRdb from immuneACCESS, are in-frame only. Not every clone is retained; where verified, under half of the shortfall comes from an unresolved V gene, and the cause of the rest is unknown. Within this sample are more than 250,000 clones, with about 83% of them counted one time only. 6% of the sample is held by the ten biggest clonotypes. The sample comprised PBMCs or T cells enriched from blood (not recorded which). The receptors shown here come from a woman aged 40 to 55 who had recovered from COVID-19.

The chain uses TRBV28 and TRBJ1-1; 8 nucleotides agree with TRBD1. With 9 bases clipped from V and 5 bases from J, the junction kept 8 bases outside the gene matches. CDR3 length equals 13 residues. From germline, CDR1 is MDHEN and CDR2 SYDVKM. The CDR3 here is CASNGQGETEAFF. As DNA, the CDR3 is TGTGCCAGTAATGGACAGGGTGAAACTGAAGCTTTCTTT.

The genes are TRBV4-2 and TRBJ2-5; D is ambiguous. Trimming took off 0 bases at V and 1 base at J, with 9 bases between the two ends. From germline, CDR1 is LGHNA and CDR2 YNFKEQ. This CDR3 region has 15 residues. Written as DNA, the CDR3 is TGTGCCAGCAGCCAAGACCCGGCGGCCCAAGAGACCCAGTACTTC. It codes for CASSQDPAAQETQYF.

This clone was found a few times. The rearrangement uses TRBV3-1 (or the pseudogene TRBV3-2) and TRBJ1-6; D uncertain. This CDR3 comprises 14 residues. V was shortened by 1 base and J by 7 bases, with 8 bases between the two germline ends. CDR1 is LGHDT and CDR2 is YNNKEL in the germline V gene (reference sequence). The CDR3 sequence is CASSQVYGNSPLHF. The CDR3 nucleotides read TGTGCCAGCAGCCAAGTCTACGGGAATTCACCCCTCCACTTT.

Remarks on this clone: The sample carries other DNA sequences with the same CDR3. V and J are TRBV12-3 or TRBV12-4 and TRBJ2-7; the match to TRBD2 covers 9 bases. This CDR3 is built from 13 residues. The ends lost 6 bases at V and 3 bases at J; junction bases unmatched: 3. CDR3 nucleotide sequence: TGTGCCAGCAGCCCGACTAGCGGCTACGAGCAGTACTTC. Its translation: CASSPTSGYEQYF.

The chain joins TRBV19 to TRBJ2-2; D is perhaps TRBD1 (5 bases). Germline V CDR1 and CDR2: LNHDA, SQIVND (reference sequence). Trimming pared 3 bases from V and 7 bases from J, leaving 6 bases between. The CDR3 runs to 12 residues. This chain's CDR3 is CASSIRVGELFF. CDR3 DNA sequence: TGTGCCAGTAGTATCAGGGTCGGGGAGCTGTTTTTT.

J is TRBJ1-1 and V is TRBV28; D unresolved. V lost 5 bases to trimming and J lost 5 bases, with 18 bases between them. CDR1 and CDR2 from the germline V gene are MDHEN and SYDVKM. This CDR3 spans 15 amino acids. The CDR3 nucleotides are TGTGCCAGCAGTCCGTCCCGGCGGGCTCGGACTGAAGCTTTCTTT. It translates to CASSPSRRARTEAFF.

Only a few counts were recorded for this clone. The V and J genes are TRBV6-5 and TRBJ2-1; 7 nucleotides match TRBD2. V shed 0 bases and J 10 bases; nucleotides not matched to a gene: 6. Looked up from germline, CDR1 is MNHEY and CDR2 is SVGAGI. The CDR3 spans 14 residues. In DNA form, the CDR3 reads TGTGCCAGCAGTTACTCGGGCGGGAGTGACGAGCAGTTCTTC. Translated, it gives CASSYSGGSDEQFF.

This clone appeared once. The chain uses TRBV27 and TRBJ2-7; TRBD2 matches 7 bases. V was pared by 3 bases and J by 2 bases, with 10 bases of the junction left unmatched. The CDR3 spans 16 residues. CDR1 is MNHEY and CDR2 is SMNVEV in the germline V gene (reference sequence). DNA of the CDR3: TGTGCCAGCAGTTTCGGGGCGGGGGACGGACCCTACGAGCAGTACTTC. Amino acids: CASSFGAGDGPYEQYF.

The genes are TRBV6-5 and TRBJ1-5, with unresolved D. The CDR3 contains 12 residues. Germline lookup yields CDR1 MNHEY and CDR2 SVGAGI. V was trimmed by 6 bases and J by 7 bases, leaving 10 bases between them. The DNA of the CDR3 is TGTGCCAGCAGGAGTACGATCCAGCCCCAGCATTTT. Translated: CASRSTIQPQHF.

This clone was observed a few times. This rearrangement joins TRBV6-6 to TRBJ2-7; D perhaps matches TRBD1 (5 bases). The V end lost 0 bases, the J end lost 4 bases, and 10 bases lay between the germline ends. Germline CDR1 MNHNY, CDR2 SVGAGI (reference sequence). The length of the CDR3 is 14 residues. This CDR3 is CASSYSRRGYEQYF. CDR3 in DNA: TGTGCCAGCAGTTACTCGAGAAGGGGATACGAGCAGTACTTC.

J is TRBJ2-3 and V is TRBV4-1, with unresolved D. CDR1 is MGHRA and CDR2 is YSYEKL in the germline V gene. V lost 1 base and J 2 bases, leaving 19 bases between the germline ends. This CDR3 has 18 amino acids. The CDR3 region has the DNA TGCGCCAGCAGCCAAGGGCCAGTAAGAATTGCCCTCACAGATACGCAGTATTTT. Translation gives CASSQGPVRIALTDTQYF.

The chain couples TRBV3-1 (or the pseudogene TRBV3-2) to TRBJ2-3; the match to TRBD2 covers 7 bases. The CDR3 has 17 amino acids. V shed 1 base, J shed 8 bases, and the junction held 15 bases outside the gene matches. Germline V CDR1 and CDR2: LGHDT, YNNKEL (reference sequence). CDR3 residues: CASSQVGASGGVGTQYF. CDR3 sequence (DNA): TGTGCCAGCAGCCAAGTAGGTGCTAGCGGAGGAGTTGGTACGCAGTATTTT.

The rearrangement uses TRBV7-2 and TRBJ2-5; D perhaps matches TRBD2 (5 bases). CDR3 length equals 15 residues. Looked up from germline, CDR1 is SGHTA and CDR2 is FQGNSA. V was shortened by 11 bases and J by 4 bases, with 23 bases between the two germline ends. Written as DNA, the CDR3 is TGTGCCTCCCTAAACGGCCCTGGCGGGTTAGAGACCCAGTACTTC. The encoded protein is CASLNGPGGLETQYF. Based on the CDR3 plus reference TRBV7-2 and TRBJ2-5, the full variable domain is GAGVSQSPSNKVTEKGKDVELRCDPISGHTALYWYRQSLGQGLEFLIYFQGNSAPDKSGLPSDRFSAERTGGSVSTLTIQRTQQEDSAVYLCASLNGPGGLETQYFGPGTRLLVL.

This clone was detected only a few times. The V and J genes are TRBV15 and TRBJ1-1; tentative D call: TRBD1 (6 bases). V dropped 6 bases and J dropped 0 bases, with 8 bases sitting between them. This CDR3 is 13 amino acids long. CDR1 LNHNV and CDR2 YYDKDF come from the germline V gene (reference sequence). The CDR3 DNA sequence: TGTGCCACCAGAGGGGGAATGAACACTGAAGCTTTCTTT. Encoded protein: CATRGGMNTEAFF.

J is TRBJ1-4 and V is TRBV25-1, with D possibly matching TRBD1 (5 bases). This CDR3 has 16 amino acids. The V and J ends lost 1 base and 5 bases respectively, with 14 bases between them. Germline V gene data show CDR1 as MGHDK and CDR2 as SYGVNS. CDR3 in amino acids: CASSESQGGRNEKLFF. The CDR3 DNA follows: TGTGCCAGCAGTGAATCCCAGGGAGGGAGAAATGAAAAACTGTTTTTT.

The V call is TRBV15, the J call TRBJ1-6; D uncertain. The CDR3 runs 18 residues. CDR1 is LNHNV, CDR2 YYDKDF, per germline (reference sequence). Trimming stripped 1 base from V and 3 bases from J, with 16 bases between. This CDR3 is CATSRVLGGDNYNSPLHF. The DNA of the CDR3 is TGTGCCACCAGCAGAGTCTTGGGAGGAGACAACTATAATTCACCCCTCCACTTT.

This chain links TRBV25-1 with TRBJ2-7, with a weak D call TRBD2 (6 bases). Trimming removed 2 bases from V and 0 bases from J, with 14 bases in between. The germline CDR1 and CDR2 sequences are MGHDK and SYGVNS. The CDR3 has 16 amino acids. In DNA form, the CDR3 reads TGTGCCAGCAGTGAAGGGGGGACCCGCAGCTCCTACGAGCAGTACTTC. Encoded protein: CASSEGGTRSSYEQYF.

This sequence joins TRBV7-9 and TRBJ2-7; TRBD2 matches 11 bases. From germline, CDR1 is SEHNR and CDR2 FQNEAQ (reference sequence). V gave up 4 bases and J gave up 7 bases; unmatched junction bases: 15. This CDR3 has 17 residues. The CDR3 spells CASSSGEVAGGPGEQYF. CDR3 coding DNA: TGTGCCAGCAGCTCCGGCGAAGTAGCGGGAGGGCCGGGGGAGCAGTACTTC.

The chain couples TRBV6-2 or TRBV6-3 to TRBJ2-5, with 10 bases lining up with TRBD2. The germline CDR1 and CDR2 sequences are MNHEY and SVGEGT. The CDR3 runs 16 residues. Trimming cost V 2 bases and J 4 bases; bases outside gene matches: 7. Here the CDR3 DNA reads TGTGCCAGCAGTTACGGAGCGGGAGGGCCCGTAGAGACCCAGTACTTC. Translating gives CASSYGAGGPVETQYF.

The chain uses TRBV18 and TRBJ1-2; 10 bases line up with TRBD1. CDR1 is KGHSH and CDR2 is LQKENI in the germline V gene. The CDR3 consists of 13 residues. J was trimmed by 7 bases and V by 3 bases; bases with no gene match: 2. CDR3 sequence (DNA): TGTGCCAGCTCACCGACAGGGGGCCCTGGCTACACCTTC. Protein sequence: CASSPTGGPGYTF.

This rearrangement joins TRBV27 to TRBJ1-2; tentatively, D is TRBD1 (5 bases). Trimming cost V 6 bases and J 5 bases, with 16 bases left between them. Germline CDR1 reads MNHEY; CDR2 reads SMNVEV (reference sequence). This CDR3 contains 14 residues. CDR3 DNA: TGTGCCAGCAGCGGCGGGGGGGGAAGGTATGGCTACACCTTC. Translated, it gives CASSGGGGRYGYTF.

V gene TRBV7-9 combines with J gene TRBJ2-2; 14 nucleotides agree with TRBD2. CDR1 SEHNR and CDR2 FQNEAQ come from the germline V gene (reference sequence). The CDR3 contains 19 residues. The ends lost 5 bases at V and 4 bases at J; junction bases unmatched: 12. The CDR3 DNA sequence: TGTGCCAGCAGCCGACCACGACTAGCGGGAGGGCCGAGCACCGGGGAGCTGTTTTTT. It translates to CASSRPRLAGGPSTGELFF. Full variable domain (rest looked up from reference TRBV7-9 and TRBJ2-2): DTGVSQNPRHKITKRGQNVTFRCDPISEHNRLYWYRQTLGQGPEFLTYFQNEAQLEKSRLLSDRFSAERPKGSFSTLEIQRTEQGDSAMYLCASSRPRLAGGPSTGELFFGEGSRLTVL.

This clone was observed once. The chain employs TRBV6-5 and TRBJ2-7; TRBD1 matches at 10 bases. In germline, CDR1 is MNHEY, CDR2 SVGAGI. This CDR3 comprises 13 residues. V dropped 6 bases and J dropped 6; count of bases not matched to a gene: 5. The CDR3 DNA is TGTGCCAGCAGCAGGGACAGGGGTGGCGAGCAGTACTTC. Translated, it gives CASSRDRGGEQYF.

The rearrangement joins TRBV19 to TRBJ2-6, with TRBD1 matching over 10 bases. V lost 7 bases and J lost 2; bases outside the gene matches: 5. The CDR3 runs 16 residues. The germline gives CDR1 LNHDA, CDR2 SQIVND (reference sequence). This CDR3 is CASNDRGHTGANVLTF. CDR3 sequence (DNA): TGTGCCAGTAATGACAGGGGGCATACTGGGGCCAACGTCCTGACTTTC.

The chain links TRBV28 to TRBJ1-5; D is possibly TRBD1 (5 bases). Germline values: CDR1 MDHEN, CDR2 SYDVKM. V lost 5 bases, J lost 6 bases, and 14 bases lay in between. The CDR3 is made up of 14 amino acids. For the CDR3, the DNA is TGTGCCAGCAGTCGGGCGGGGGTCGCTCAGCCCCAGCATTTT. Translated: CASSRAGVAQPQHF.

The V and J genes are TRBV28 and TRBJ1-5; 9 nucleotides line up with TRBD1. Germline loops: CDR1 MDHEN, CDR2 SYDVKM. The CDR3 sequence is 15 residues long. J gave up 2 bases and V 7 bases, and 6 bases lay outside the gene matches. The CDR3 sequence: CASTDWTGGNQPQHF. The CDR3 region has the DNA TGTGCCAGCACCGACTGGACAGGGGGCAATCAGCCCCAGCATTTT.